These 10 T cell receptor beta chains share one sample of origin, sequenced in a study of blood T cell repertoires in COVID-19. Generated by immunoSEQ multiplex PCR, the TCRdb table keeps only in-frame clones and is missing some. The sample carries about 360,000 clones, roughly 88% recorded once. Sequencing was performed on PBMCs or T cells enriched from blood (not recorded which). The source of these receptors is a woman between 40 and 50 years old with acute COVID-19.

The chain employs TRBV5-8 and TRBJ2-7; TRBD2 agrees at 14 bases. Germline loops: CDR1 SGHTS, CDR2 YDEGEE. V lost 3 bases, J lost 6 bases, and 5 bases stayed unmatched. The CDR3 consists of 15 residues. DNA of the CDR3: TGTGCCAGCAGCTGGGGACTAGCGGGGGACCCCGAGCAGTACTTC. This translates into CASSWGLAGDPEQYF.

This chain links TRBV3-1 (or the pseudogene TRBV3-2) with TRBJ1-3; unclear D gene. The V gene's germline CDR1 is LGHDT and CDR2 YNNKEL (reference sequence). V was cut by 0 bases and J by 5 bases, with 11 bases left in between. CDR3 length: 15 residues. The CDR3 nucleotides read TGTGCCAGCAGCCAAGAGTCTCAGAAACGAAACACCATATATTTT. This gives the protein CASSQESQKRNTIYF.

The CDR3 sequence: CASSYGGEAFF. The CDR3 DNA follows: TGTGCCAGTAGTTACGGGGGTGAAGCTTTCTTT. The chain couples TRBV19 to TRBJ1-1, with TRBD1 as a possible D gene (5 bases). Germline CDR1 and CDR2: LNHDA and SQIVND (reference sequence). V lost 5 bases and J 7 bases, leaving 8 bases between the germline ends. The CDR3 loop spans 11 amino acids. Complete variable domain (other parts from reference TRBV19 and TRBJ1-1): DGGITQSPKYLFRKEGQNVTLSCEQNLNHDAMYWYRQDPGQGLRLIYYSQIVNDFQKGDIAEGYSVSREKKESFPLTVTSAQKNPTAFYLCASSYGGEAFFGQGTRLTVV.

The V gene is TRBV5-6, the J gene TRBJ1-3; 9 bases match TRBD1. After removal of 0 bases from V and 3 bases from J, the junction contained 7 bases not matched to a gene. CDR3 length: 17 amino acids. Germline values: CDR1 SGHDT, CDR2 YYEEEE. The CDR3 loop is CASSLATGGAGGNTIYF. The DNA for the CDR3 is TGTGCCAGCAGCTTGGCCACAGGGGGCGCGGGTGGAAACACCATATATTTT.

This chain uses TRBV9 with TRBJ2-1, with 7 positions matching TRBD2. With 1 base clipped from V and 6 bases from J, the junction kept 7 bases outside the gene matches. The CDR3 extends over 15 amino acids. Germline V CDR1 and CDR2: SGDLS, YYNGEE. CDR3 nucleotide sequence: TGTGCCAGCAGCGTACAAGCGGGAAAGGGCAATGAGCAGTTCTTC. As protein: CASSVQAGKGNEQFF.

A single count supports this clone. The chain combines TRBV9 with TRBJ2-5; no clear D. The germline V gene encodes CDR1 SGDLS and CDR2 YYNGEE. The V end was cut by 3 bases, the J end by 4 bases, with 4 bases between. CDR3 size: 11 residues. The chain's CDR3 is CASSASETQYF. DNA for the CDR3: TGTGCCAGCAGCGCCTCAGAGACCCAGTACTTC.

V usage is TRBV5-4 and J usage is TRBJ2-6; the match to TRBD2 covers 10 bases. Looked up from germline, CDR1 is SGHNT and CDR2 is YYREEE (reference sequence). The junction had 5 bases not matched to a gene; V was cut back by 3 bases and J by 2 bases. CDR3 length: 17 residues. The CDR3: CASSWASGGPGANVLTF. CDR3 bases: TGTGCCAGCAGCTGGGCTAGCGGGGGCCCTGGGGCCAACGTCCTGACTTTC.

V is TRBV6-5 and J is TRBJ1-1; D unclear. The CDR3 is made up of 13 amino acids. Germline CDR1 reads MNHEY; CDR2 reads SVGAGI. The V end was cut by 7 bases, the J end by 14 bases, with 23 bases between. The CDR3 DNA reads TGTGCCAGCAAATTATCCGGGATAATAAAAACCTTCTTT. It yields the protein CASKLSGIIKTFF.

This clone was counted once. The chain recombines TRBV21-1 with TRBJ1-5; the D call of TRBD1 is as the table states it, not checked on the DNA. TRBV21-1 is a pseudogene segment. This CDR3 is 14 amino acids long. CDR3 loop: CAGDREPSNQPQHF. In nucleotides, the CDR3 is TGTGCCGGCGACAGGGAACCTAGCAATCAGCCCCAGCATTTT.

This chain links TRBV5-1 with TRBJ2-7; D is perhaps TRBD2 (6 bases). Trimming cost V 3 bases and J 0 bases, with 10 bases left between them. Germline V gives CDR1 SGHRS, CDR2 YFSETQ. This CDR3 region has 14 residues. CDR3 region: CASSSRESSYEQYF. The CDR3 DNA is TGCGCCAGCAGCTCCCGGGAGAGCTCCTACGAGCAGTACTTC. The full variable domain, its missing parts supplied by reference TRBV5-1 and TRBJ2-7, is KAGVTQTPRYLIKTRGQQVTLSCSPISGHRSVSWYQQTPGQGLQFLFEYFSETQRNKGNFPGRFSGRQFSNSRSEMNVSTLELGDSALYLCASSSRESSYEQYFGPGTRLTVT.